This section outlines one T cell receptor (beta chain) sequence together with its context. This clonotype was recorded many times. The target of this receptor is not known. No much larger clonotype is one base removed from it; base qualities were not supplied. The protocol used for the library was 5' RACE. Reads for this sample came from an Illumina HiSeq 2000. A universal primer binding site was introduced by template switching, and a unique molecular identifier was present in the final cDNA, enabling accurate counting of TCR cDNA molecules. First-strand cDNA for TCR alpha and beta chains was synthesized from specific primers in the conserved constant-segment region. To control for contamination, every cDNA library carried two barcodes: a SMART-Mk sample barcode plus Illumina barcodes. TruSeq adapter sequences along with Illumina sample barcodes were introduced in two successive PCR steps. TCR alpha and beta cDNA libraries were sequenced on the Illumina HiSeq platform with custom primers. The original methods were these. MiGEC processed the raw reads to extract unique molecular identifiers, while MiXCR was used to determine the CDR3 positions. For each individual, recombination models were inferred using an EM algorithm with the repgenHMM and IGoR tools. The tcR package in R was used for shared clonotype analysis, with sharing normalized by the product of cloneset sizes. To study raw recombination without the effects of thymic and clonal selection, out-of-frame nonproductive sequences were analyzed. The public reads were reprocessed in TCRdb via fastp at Q25 and MiXCR, keeping in-frame beta chains. Entries that share a CDR3 protein sequence are merged under the most common genes and DNA. Clone size and V and J calls follow TCRdb, not the original study. The sample table contains 250,000 or so distinct CDR3 sequences; only one count was recorded for around 7.6% of them. The ten most abundant clones make up 5.4% of the sample.

This entry comes from a study of identical twins (TCRdb year 2016). Regarding the study in general: To test whether fetal clonotypes persist, this study deep-sequenced TCR alpha and beta repertoires from monozygotic twins, from unrelated adults of various ages, and from cord blood. To rule out contamination, replicate twin experiments were performed at different times with different library preparation protocols. What the work shows at the level of the full study, not this receptor alone: Out-of-frame TCR alpha sequences shared between twins showed an excess of low generation-probability sequences compared with coincidental sharing between unrelated individuals. Zero-insertion analyses could be partly confounded by invariant T cells such as MAIT and iNKT, though diverse VJ usage argued against such confounding for most clonotypes. In beta out-of-frame sequences, excess twin sharing was weaker, because having fewer shared sequences lowered the signal-to-noise ratio. Because the same donors could not be followed over many years, the conclusions depended on cross-sectional statistical analysis. Recombination models systematically underestimated out-of-frame TCR alpha sharing in monozygotic twins but agreed with sharing between unrelated individuals. Fewer insertions were carried by abundant cord blood beta clonotypes; a weaker similar trend was observed in young adult naive repertoires, while no such trend was observed in memory repertoires.

Trimming at the junction amounts to 1 base on V and 0 bases on J, and the germline ends lie 11 bases apart. The CDR3 sequence holds 16 residues, the cysteine and phenylalanine included. Of the read, only the CDR3 DNA is kept; its 48 bases are in frame from base 1. From a lookup of the germline V gene, CDR1 and CDR2 are SGHRS and YFSETQ. Every donor in the study was a healthy Caucasian. Three pairs of female monozygotic twins, all aged 18 to 29 years, were included in the twin cohort. Positive isolation kits from Invitrogen were used to isolate CD4+ and CD8+ T cell populations. The same data also went into a second study, on yellow fever vaccine responses in identical twins. Drawing on the second study: The authors reported that the T cell response to vaccination in identical twins appeared partly convergent and partly personalized. In identical twins, the study followed T cell clones that responded to the vaccine with precision.

This clonotype originated in a woman under 30 in good health. The material sequenced was CD8+ T cells sorted from blood. The V gene is TRBV5-1 and the J gene is TRBJ2-4; TRBD2 might be the D gene, on 6 matching bases. The CDR3 is CASSLSRESAKNIQYF. The DNA is as follows: TGCGCCAGCAGCTTGTCCCGGGAGTCAGCCAAAAACATTCAGTACTTC. The CDR3, completed at both ends by the reference TRBV5-1 and TRBJ2-4 genes, gives the full variable domain KAGVTQTPRYLIKTRGQQVTLSCSPISGHRSVSWYQQTPGQGLQFLFEYFSETQRNKGNFPGRFSGRQFSNSRSEMNVSTLELGDSALYLCASSLSRESAKNIQYFGAGTRLSVL.